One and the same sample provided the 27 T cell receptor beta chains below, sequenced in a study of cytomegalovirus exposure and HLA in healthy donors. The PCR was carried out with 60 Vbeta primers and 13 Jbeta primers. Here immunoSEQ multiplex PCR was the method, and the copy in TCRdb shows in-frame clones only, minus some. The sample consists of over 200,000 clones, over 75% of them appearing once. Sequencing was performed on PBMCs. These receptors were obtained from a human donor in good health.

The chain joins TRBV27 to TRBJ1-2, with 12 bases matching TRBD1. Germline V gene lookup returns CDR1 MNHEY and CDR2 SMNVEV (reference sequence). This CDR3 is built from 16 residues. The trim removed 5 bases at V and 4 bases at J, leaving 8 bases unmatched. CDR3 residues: CASSATGTGGFYGYTF. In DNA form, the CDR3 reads TGTGCCAGCAGTGCAACCGGGACAGGGGGCTTCTATGGCTACACCTTC.

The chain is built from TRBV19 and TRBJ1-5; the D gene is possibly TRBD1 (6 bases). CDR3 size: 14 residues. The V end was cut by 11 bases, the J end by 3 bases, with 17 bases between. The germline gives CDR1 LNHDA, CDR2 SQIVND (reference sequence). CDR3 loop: CAQRGGHLNQPQHF. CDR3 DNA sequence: TGTGCCCAGAGGGGGGGACACCTCAATCAGCCCCAGCATTTT.

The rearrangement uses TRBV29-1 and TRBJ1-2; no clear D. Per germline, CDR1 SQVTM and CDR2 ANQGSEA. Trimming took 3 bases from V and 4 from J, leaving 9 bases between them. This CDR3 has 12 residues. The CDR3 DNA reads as TGCAGCGTTGAGGCAGTTCGCTATGGCTACACCTTC. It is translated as CSVEAVRYGYTF.

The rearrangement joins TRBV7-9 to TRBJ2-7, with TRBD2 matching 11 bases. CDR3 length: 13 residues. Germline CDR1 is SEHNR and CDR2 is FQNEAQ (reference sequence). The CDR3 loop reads CATGTSGAYEQYF. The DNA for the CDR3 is TGTGCGACCGGGACTAGCGGAGCCTACGAGCAGTACTTC.

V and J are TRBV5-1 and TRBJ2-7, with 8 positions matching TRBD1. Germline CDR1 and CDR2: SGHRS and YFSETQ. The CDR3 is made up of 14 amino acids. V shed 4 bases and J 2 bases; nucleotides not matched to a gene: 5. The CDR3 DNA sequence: TGCGCCAGCAGCCAAGACAGGGGTACCTACGAGCAGTACTTC. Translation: CASSQDRGTYEQYF.

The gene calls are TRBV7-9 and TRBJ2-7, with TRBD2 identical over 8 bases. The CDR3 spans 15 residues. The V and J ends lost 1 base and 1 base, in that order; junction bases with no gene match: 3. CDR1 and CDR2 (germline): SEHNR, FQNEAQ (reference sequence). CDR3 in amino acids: CASSLVGLGSYEQYF. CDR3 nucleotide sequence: TGTGCCAGCAGCTTAGTGGGACTAGGGTCCTACGAGCAGTACTTC.

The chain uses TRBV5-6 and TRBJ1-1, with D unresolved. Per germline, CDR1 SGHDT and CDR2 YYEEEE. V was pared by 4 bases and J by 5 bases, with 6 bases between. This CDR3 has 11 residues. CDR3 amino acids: CASSLQTEAFF. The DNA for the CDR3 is TGTGCCAGCAGCCTACAGACTGAAGCTTTCTTT.

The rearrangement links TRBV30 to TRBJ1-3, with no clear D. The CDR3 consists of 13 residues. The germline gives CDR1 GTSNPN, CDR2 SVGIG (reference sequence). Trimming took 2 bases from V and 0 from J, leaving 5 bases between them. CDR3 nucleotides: TGTGCCTGGAGTTCCCGCTCTGGAAACACCATATATTTT. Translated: CAWSSRSGNTIYF.

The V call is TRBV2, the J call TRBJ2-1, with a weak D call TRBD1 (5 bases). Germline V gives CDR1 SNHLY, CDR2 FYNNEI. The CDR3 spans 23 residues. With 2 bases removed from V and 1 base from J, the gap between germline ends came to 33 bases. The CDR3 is CASSEPGTMGPEKYSRSYNEQFF. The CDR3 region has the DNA TGTGCCAGCAGTGAACCAGGTACGATGGGGCCAGAAAAATACTCACGTTCCTACAATGAGCAGTTCTTC. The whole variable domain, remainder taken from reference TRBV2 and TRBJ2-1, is EPEVTQTPSHQVTQMGQEVILRCVPISNHLYFYWYRQILGQKVEFLVSFYNNEISEKSEIFDDQFSVERPDGSNFTLKIRSTKLEDSAMYFCASSEPGTMGPEKYSRSYNEQFFGPGTRLTVL.

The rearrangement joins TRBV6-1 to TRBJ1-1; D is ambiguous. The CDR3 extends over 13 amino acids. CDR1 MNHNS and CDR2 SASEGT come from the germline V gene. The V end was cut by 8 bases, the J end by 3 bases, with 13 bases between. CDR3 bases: TGTGCCAGCCGAGAAATTCTGGACACTGAAGCTTTCTTT. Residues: CASREILDTEAFF.

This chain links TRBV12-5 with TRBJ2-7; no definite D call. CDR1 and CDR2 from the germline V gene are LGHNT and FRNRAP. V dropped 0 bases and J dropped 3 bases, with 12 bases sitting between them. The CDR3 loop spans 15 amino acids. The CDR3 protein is CASGLVISGLYEQYF. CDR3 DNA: TGTGCTAGTGGTTTGGTAATTTCAGGTCTCTACGAGCAGTACTTC.

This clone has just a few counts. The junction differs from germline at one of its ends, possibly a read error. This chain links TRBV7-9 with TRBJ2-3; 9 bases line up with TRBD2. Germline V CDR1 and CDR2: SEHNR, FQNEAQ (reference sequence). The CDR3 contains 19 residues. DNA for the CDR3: TGTGCCAGCAGCCTAGCGCTGGCTAGCGGGACCAACAAGGCAGATACGCAGTATTTT. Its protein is CASSLALASGTNKADTQYF. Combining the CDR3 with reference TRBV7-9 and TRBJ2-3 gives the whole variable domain DTGVSQNPRHKITKRGQNVTFRCDPISEHNRLYWYRQTLGQGPEFLTYFQNEAQLEKSRLLSDRFSAERPKGSFSTLEIQRTEQGDSAMYLCASSLALASGTNKADTQYFGPGTRLTVL.

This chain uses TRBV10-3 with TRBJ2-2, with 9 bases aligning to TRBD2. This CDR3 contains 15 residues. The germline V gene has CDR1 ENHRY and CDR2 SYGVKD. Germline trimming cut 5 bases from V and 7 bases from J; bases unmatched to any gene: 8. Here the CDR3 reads CAISPGLATIGELFF. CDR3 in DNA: TGTGCCATCAGTCCGGGACTAGCTACCATCGGGGAGCTGTTTTTT.

The CDR3 region has the DNA TGCGCCAGCAGCTTGGGCGCGGGAATTCCCGGGGAGCTGTTTTTT. It yields the protein CASSLGAGIPGELFF. This chain connects TRBV5-1 to TRBJ2-2; D perhaps matches TRBD2 (6 bases). Germline V lookup: CDR1 SGHRS, CDR2 YFSETQ. The CDR3 loop spans 15 amino acids. Trimming shortened V by 0 bases and J by 6 bases, and 12 bases separated the two germline ends. Full variable domain (rest looked up from reference TRBV5-1 and TRBJ2-2): KAGVTQTPRYLIKTRGQQVTLSCSPISGHRSVSWYQQTPGQGLQFLFEYFSETQRNKGNFPGRFSGRQFSNSRSEMNVSTLELGDSALYLCASSLGAGIPGELFFGEGSRLTVL.

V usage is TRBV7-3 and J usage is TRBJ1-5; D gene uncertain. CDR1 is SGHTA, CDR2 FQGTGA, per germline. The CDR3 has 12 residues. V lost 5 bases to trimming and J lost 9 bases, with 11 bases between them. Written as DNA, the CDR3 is TGTGCCAGCAGCCTCGGACTGCTGCCCCAGCATTTT. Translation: CASSLGLLPQHF.

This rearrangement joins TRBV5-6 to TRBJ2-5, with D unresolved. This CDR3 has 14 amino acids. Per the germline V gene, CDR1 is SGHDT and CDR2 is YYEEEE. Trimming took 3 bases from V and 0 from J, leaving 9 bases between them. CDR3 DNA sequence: TGTGCCAGCAGCTCCACAGTGTACCAAGAGACCCAGTACTTC. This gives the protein CASSSTVYQETQYF.

CDR3 amino acids: CASSSGTVSGDTQYF. CDR3 DNA: TGCGCCAGCAGTTCCGGGACAGTGTCTGGAGATACGCAGTATTTT. This sequence joins TRBV5-1 and TRBJ2-3, with 7 bases matching TRBD1. The J segment lost 5 bases and the V segment lost 5 bases, leaving 11 bases of the junction unmatched. The CDR3 has 15 amino acids. CDR1 is SGHRS, CDR2 YFSETQ, per germline.

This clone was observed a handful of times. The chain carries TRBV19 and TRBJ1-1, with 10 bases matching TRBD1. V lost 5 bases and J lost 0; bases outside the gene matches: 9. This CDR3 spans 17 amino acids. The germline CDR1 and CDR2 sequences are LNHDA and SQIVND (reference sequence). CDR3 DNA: TGTGCCAGTAGTGTCGAGGACAGGGGGGCGATGAACACTGAAGCTTTCTTT. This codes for CASSVEDRGAMNTEAFF.

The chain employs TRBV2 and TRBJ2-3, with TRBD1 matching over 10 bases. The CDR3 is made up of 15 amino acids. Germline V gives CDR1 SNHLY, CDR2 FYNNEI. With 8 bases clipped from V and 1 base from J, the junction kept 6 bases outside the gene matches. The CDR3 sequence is CASFTGTGGTDTQYF. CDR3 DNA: TGTGCCAGCTTTACCGGGACAGGGGGCACAGATACGCAGTATTTT.

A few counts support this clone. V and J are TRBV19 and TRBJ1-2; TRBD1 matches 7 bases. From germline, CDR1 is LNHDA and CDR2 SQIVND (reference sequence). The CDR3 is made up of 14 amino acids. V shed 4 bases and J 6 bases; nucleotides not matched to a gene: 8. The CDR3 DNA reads TGTGCCAGTAGTAATAGTTCCAGGGGGGATGGCTACACCTTC. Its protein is CASSNSSRGDGYTF.

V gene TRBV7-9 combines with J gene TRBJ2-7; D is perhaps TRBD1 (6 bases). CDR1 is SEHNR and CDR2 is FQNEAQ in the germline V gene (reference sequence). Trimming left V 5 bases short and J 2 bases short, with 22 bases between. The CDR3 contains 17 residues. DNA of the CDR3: TGTGCCAGCAGCCACCCCCCCACCTCAGACAGGCCCTACGAGCAGTACTTC. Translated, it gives CASSHPPTSDRPYEQYF.

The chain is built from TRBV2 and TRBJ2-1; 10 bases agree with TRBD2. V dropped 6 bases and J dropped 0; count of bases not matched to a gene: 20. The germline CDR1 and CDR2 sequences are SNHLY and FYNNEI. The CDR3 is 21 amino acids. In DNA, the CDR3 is TGTGCCAGCAGGGATAGTGGGTCGGGACTAGCGCAGAGTAGCTCCTACAATGAGCAGTTCTTC. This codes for CASRDSGSGLAQSSSYNEQFF.

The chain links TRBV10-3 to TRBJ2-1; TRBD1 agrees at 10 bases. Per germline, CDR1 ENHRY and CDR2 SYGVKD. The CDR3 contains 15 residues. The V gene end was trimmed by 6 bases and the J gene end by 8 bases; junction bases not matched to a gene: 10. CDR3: CAIRGGTGVTHEQFF. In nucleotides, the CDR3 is TGTGCCATCAGGGGCGGGACAGGGGTAACGCATGAGCAGTTCTTC.

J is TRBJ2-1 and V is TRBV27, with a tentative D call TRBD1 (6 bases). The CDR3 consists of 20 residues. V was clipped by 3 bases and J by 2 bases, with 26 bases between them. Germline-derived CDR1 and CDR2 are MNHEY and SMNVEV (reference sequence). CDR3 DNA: TGTGCCAGCAGTTTGAAGACACTGCCGGGACAAAGATCCCCCTACAATGAGCAGTTCTTC. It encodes CASSLKTLPGQRSPYNEQFF.

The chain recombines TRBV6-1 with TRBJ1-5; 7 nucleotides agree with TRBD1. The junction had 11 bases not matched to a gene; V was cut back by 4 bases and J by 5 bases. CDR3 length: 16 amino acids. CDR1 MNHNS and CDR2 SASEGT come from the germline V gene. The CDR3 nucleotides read TGTGCCAGCAGTGGCGGTACCGGGACAGCAGATCAGCCCCAGCATTTT. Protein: CASSGGTGTADQPQHF.

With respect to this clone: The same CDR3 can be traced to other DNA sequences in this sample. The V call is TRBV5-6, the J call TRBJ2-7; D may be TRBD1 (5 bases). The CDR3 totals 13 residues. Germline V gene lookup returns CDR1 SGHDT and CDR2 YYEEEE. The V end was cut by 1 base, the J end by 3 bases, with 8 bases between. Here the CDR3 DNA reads TGTGCCAGCAGCTTGCGTCAGGGCTACGAGCAGTACTTC. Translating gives CASSLRQGYEQYF.

The CDR3 region is CASSEKGGMNTEAFF. Here the CDR3 DNA reads TGTGCCAGCAGTGAAAAGGGGGGGATGAACACTGAAGCTTTCTTT. The chain couples TRBV6-1 to TRBJ1-1, with a weak D call TRBD1 (6 bases). Deletions cut 2 bases from V and 0 bases from J, with 10 bases between. CDR3 length equals 15 residues. Germline V CDR1 and CDR2: MNHNS, SASEGT.